Below, 23 T cell receptor beta chains from the same sample are listed, as sequenced in a study of T-cell reconstitution after alpha-beta-depleted transplantation in children. Unique molecular identifiers were incorporated during preparation of the TCRbeta library. Each CDR3 protein is one row after TCRdb ran MiXCR on the PCR reads. The table records some 640,000 distinct CDR3 sequences, around 17% of them present only once. Sequenced material: PBMCs from the stem cell graft donor, taken from the stem cell graft. These receptors were collected from a human donor who donated a stem cell graft to a child with acute myeloid leukemia.

This clonotype has only a few counts. The chain couples TRBV10-2 to TRBJ2-1; TRBD1 matches at 8 bases. The CDR3 length is 14 residues. Germline CDR1 and CDR2: WSHSY and SAAADI. Trimming removed 3 bases from V and 7 bases from J; junction bases left unmatched: 5. CDR3 DNA sequence: TGCGCCAGCAGTGAACAGGGGGTTGGGAATGAGCAGTTCTTC. Amino acid sequence: CASSEQGVGNEQFF.

The chain carries TRBV7-9 and TRBJ2-1; D is unclear. V gave up 5 bases and J gave up 6 bases, with 11 bases separating them. The CDR3 sequence is 13 residues long. CDR1 and CDR2 (germline): SEHNR, FQNEAQ (reference sequence). The CDR3 coding sequence is TGTGCCAGCAGCCCCCCCGAGTCCAATGAGCAGTTCTTC. It is translated as CASSPPESNEQFF.

This rearrangement joins TRBV7-9 to TRBJ1-4, with a weak D call TRBD1 (5 bases). CDR3 length equals 16 residues. Germline V lookup: CDR1 SEHNR, CDR2 FQNEAQ (reference sequence). Trimming shortened V by 5 bases and J by 10 bases, and 23 bases separated the two germline ends. This chain's CDR3 is CASSPAPTGDSGKLFF. DNA of the CDR3: TGTGCCAGCAGCCCCGCCCCTACAGGAGATTCGGGAAAACTGTTTTTT.

Comments on this clonotype: A read error may explain this, as a much larger clone is one base away. The rearrangement links TRBV20-1 to TRBJ2-7; D is unresolved. CDR1 and CDR2 (germline): DFQATT, SNEGSKA (reference sequence). The CDR3 is 15 residues long. Trimming took 2 bases from V and 1 from J, leaving 15 bases between them. CDR3 in DNA: TGCAGTGCTAGAAATCACGTCGGCACTTCCTACGAGCAGTACTTC. Translating gives CSARNHVGTSYEQYF.

This clonotype showed up just a few times. The V gene is TRBV11-3, the J gene TRBJ2-1; 7 positions agree with TRBD2. Germline lookup yields CDR1 SGHNT and CDR2 YENEEA. The CDR3 consists of 15 residues. The V and J ends lost 5 bases and 0 bases, in that order; junction bases with no gene match: 4. CDR3 nucleotides: TGTGCCAGCAGCAGAGCGGGGTCCTCCTACAATGAGCAGTTCTTC. It is translated as CASSRAGSSYNEQFF.

The chain employs TRBV9 and TRBJ2-3; D unclear. Germline assignment: CDR1 SGDLS and CDR2 YYNGEE. The CDR3 consists of 16 residues. Between the trimmed V and J ends, which lost 0 bases and 5 bases, there was a span of 16 bases. CDR3 amino acids: CASSVVSNGQRDTQYF. DNA of the CDR3: TGTGCCAGCAGCGTAGTTTCCAACGGCCAGAGAGATACGCAGTATTTT.

Written as DNA, the CDR3 is TGTGCCACCAGCAGACGGACACCTAATGAAAAACTGTTTTTT. It is translated as CATSRRTPNEKLFF. The V call is TRBV15, the J call TRBJ1-4; D possibly corresponds to TRBD1 (5 bases). The V gene's germline CDR1 is LNHNV and CDR2 YYDKDF (reference sequence). Trimming shortened V by 2 bases and J by 3 bases, and 7 bases separated the two germline ends. The CDR3 is made up of 14 amino acids.

In nucleotides, the CDR3 is TGCAGTGCTATCCCTGCTCGTAATGAGCAGTTCTTC. It codes for CSAIPARNEQFF. The chain recombines TRBV20-1 with TRBJ2-1; D uncertain. The ends were cut back, 4 bases at V and 7 bases at J, with 11 bases in the middle. The CDR3 covers 12 residues. CDR1 is DFQATT and CDR2 is SNEGSKA in the germline V gene (reference sequence).

This clonotype occurred many times. The rearrangement links TRBV12-3 or TRBV12-4 to TRBJ1-1, with D tentatively TRBD1 (5 bases). The CDR3 has 13 residues. The V end was cut by 6 bases, the J end by 3 bases, with 11 bases between. The CDR3 here is CASRGRQYTEAFF. For the CDR3, the DNA is TGTGCCAGCAGGGGGAGACAGTACACTGAAGCTTTCTTT.

This clonotype was observed at least ten times. This CDR3 is CSARDPGQGTDEQYF. Written as DNA, the CDR3 is TGCAGTGCTAGAGATCCCGGACAGGGGACCGACGAGCAGTACTTC. The genes are TRBV20-1 and TRBJ2-7; 9 positions agree with TRBD1. From germline, CDR1 is DFQATT and CDR2 SNEGSKA (reference sequence). The CDR3 is 15 amino acids. The V gene end was trimmed by 0 bases and the J gene end by 5 bases; junction bases not matched to a gene: 8.

This clonotype was observed at least ten times. The genes are TRBV7-2 and TRBJ2-1, with unresolved D. The CDR3 covers 12 residues. With 4 bases removed from V and 10 bases from J, the gap between germline ends came to 11 bases. Germline CDR1 SGHTA, CDR2 FQGNSA. The CDR3: CASSWVGREQFF. The CDR3 DNA follows: TGTGCCAGCAGCTGGGTCGGGCGGGAGCAGTTCTTC. Variable domain in full (rest from reference TRBV7-2 and TRBJ2-1): GAGVSQSPSNKVTEKGKDVELRCDPISGHTALYWYRQSLGQGLEFLIYFQGNSAPDKSGLPSDRFSAERTGGSVSTLTIQRTQQEDSAVYLCASSWVGREQFFGPGTRLTVL.

This clonotype has a handful of counts. The chain employs TRBV4-3 and TRBJ1-1; no firm D call. V lost 1 base, J lost 4 bases, and 16 bases lay in between. Germline-derived CDR1 and CDR2 are LGHNA and YSLEER. CDR3 length: 16 amino acids. This chain's CDR3 is CASSQVWSYGVTEAFF. The CDR3 DNA is TGCGCCAGCAGCCAAGTTTGGTCTTATGGGGTCACTGAAGCTTTCTTT.

CDR3 DNA sequence: TGCGCCAGCACCCAAGAGGGGGCGAACACCGGGGAGCTGTTTTTT. It translates to CASTQEGANTGELFF. The chain has TRBV5-1 and TRBJ2-2, with D possibly TRBD1 on 6 matching bases. Germline V gives CDR1 SGHRS, CDR2 YFSETQ. There are 15 residues in the CDR3. V gave up 6 bases and J gave up 0 bases, with 12 bases separating them.

This clonotype was seen more than once but under ten times. This chain uses TRBV7-7 with TRBJ2-3, with 14 bases lining up with TRBD2. Germline V gene data show CDR1 as SSHAT and CDR2 as FNYEAQ (reference sequence). V dropped 4 bases and J dropped 9; count of bases not matched to a gene: 9. CDR3 length equals 16 residues. The CDR3 is CASSSGLAGGLMTQYF. The CDR3 region has the DNA TGTGCCAGCAGCTCCGGACTAGCGGGGGGACTGATGACGCAGTATTTT.

This rearrangement joins TRBV11-1 to TRBJ1-5; D perhaps matches TRBD1 (5 bases). V lost 0 bases and J 5 bases, leaving 14 bases between the germline ends. Germline V gene sequence: CDR1 SGHAT, CDR2 FQDESV (reference sequence). This CDR3 spans 16 amino acids. CDR3 in amino acids: CASSLAQAGTDQPQHF. The CDR3 region has the DNA TGTGCCAGCAGCTTAGCCCAGGCAGGGACCGATCAGCCCCAGCATTTT.

The J gene is TRBJ2-1, the V gene TRBV25-1; D might be TRBD2 (7 bases). Germline CDR1 reads MGHDK; CDR2 reads SYGVNS. The CDR3 runs 16 residues. Trimming cost V 0 bases and J 5 bases, with 14 bases left between them. The CDR3 sequence: CASSEYFAGAHNEQFF. The CDR3 DNA reads TGTGCCAGCAGTGAATATTTCGCGGGGGCGCACAATGAGCAGTTCTTC.

This clonotype was seen at least ten times. The CDR3 coding sequence is TGTGCCATCAAGGGCGACAGGAACTATGGCTACACCTTC. It specifies CAIKGDRNYGYTF. The chain carries TRBV10-3 and TRBJ1-2, with D maybe TRBD1 (6 bases). Between the trimmed V and J ends, which lost 7 bases and 2 bases, there was a span of 11 bases. The CDR3 consists of 13 residues. From germline, CDR1 is ENHRY and CDR2 SYGVKD.

This clonotype was counted only a few times. The rearrangement uses TRBV21-1 and TRBJ2-7. TRBV21-1 represents a pseudogene. This CDR3 region has 10 residues. This chain's CDR3 is CATSFYEQYF. In DNA, the CDR3 is TGTGCCACCTCGTTCTACGAGCAGTACTTC.

This chain joins TRBV30 and TRBJ1-5; D possibly corresponds to TRBD1 (5 bases). Germline CDR1 and CDR2: GTSNPN and SVGIG (reference sequence). The V and J ends lost 5 bases and 5 bases respectively, with 7 bases between them. This CDR3 region has 11 residues. DNA for the CDR3: TGTGCCTGGGGAGGGGATCAGCCCCAGCATTTT. Amino acids: CAWGGDQPQHF.

This clonotype has at least ten counts. The chain couples TRBV7-3 to TRBJ2-1; TRBD2 aligns across 11 bases. Germline CDR1 SGHTA, CDR2 FQGTGA. Trimming cost V 1 base and J 7 bases; bases outside gene matches: 6. There are 16 residues in the CDR3. This chain's CDR3 is CASSLNSGGARNEQFF. The CDR3 bases are TGTGCCAGCAGCTTAAATAGCGGGGGGGCTCGGAATGAGCAGTTCTTC.

This clonotype was observed a few times. The rearrangement links TRBV20-1 to TRBJ2-3, with D possibly matching TRBD1 (6 bases). The CDR3 has 15 amino acids. From germline, CDR1 is DFQATT and CDR2 SNEGSKA (reference sequence). Trimming took off 0 bases at V and 9 bases at J, with 19 bases between the two ends. CDR3 protein: CSAREMGHLLGTQYF. The CDR3, as DNA: TGCAGTGCTAGAGAAATGGGACACCTCCTCGGGACGCAGTATTTT.

The genes are TRBV5-1 and TRBJ1-1, with D possibly being TRBD1 (5 bases). CDR1 SGHRS and CDR2 YFSETQ come from the germline V gene. Between the trimmed V and J ends, which lost 4 bases and 5 bases, there was a span of 12 bases. CDR3 length: 13 residues. CDR3 nucleotide sequence: TGCGCCAGCAGCAGCTGGGGGGGAACTGAAGCTTTCTTT. This gives the protein CASSSWGGTEAFF.

In this sample, this clonotype turned up many times. The J gene is TRBJ2-1, the V gene TRBV20-1, with 7 bases lining up with TRBD1. Per germline, CDR1 DFQATT and CDR2 SNEGSKA (reference sequence). V shed 5 bases, J shed 8 bases, and the junction held 9 bases outside the gene matches. The CDR3 is made up of 13 amino acids. The CDR3 loop reads CSADPYRGDEQFF. The CDR3 region has the DNA TGCAGTGCTGACCCCTACAGGGGCGATGAGCAGTTCTTC.